Listed below are T cell receptor beta chains from one sample, sequenced in a study of graft-versus-host responses after intestinal transplantation. Sequencing was performed with immunoSEQ multiplex PCR; in TCRdb, only in-frame clones are kept and a portion is missing. The sample has some 87,000 clones; around 90% are singletons. These receptors have no known antigen. Sequences were derived from unstimulated CD4+ T cells sorted from spleen or lymph node cells, sampled before intestinal transplant. The receptors shown here come from a human donor who received an intestinal transplant. Each CDR3 is given with its conserved first and last residue. A D gene is named only where the DNA matches it firmly. Clone size is not always given. Where it is, it says once, few, many or a class for expanded clones.

J gene: TRBJ2-7; V gene: TRBV5-4; D gene: TRBD2; clone size: .; CDR3 DNA: TGTGCCAGCAGCTTGGCCGGGACTAGCACCTACGAGCAGTACTTC; CDR3 protein: CASSLAGTSTYEQYF
J gene: TRBJ1-2; V gene: TRBV5-1; D gene: TRBD1; clone size: .; CDR3 DNA: TGCGCCAGCAGTGAATCCAGGGGGTTTACGTATGGCTACACCTTC; CDR3 protein: CASSESRGFTYGYTF
J gene: TRBJ1-5; V gene: TRBV2; D gene: TRBD1; clone size: .; CDR3 DNA: TGTGCCAGCAGTGTTGGAGACAGGGGGCTTCGGGGGCCCCAGCATTTT; CDR3 protein: CASSVGDRGLRGPQHF
J gene: TRBJ2-1; V gene: TRBV7-9; D gene: TRBD2; clone size: .; CDR3 DNA: TGTGCCAGCAGCTTACTAGCGGGAGGGCTGGGTAGTGAGCAGTTCTTC; CDR3 protein: CASSLLAGGLGSEQFF
J gene: TRBJ1-5; V gene: TRBV30; D gene: .; clone size: .; CDR3 DNA: TGTGCCTGGAGTGCGTCGACAGTTAATCAGCCCCAGCATTTT; CDR3 protein: CAWSASTVNQPQHF
J gene: TRBJ2-2; V gene: TRBV19; D gene: .; clone size: .; CDR3 DNA: TGTGCCAGTAGAGGGGTGGGCACCGGGGAGCTGTTTTTT; CDR3 protein: CASRGVGTGELFF
J gene: TRBJ1-1; V gene: TRBV5-1; D gene: .; clone size: .; CDR3 DNA: TGCGCCAGCAGCTCTACGGGACGCTTGAACACTGAAGCTTTCTTT; CDR3 protein: CASSSTGRLNTEAFF
J gene: TRBJ1-4; V gene: TRBV6-6; D gene: .; clone size: once; CDR3 DNA: TGTGCCAGCAGTGACCAGTCTAATGAAAAACTGTTTTTT; CDR3 protein: CASSDQSNEKLFF
J gene: TRBJ1-3; V gene: TRBV19; D gene: .; clone size: .; CDR3 DNA: TGTGCCAGTAATACAGGGCTCTCTGGAAACACCATATATTTT; CDR3 protein: CASNTGLSGNTIYF
J gene: TRBJ1-2; V gene: TRBV29-1; D gene: TRBD1; clone size: .; CDR3 DNA: TGCAGCGTTTCTCGACAGGGGGCGAGGGGCTACACCTTC; CDR3 protein: CSVSRQGARGYTF
J gene: TRBJ1-6; V gene: TRBV4-1; D gene: .; clone size: .; CDR3 DNA: TGCGCCAGCAGCCAAGATGCGGGGCAGTCAGTCTATAATTCACCCCTCCACTTT; CDR3 protein: CASSQDAGQSVYNSPLHF
J gene: TRBJ1-3; V gene: TRBV28; D gene: .; clone size: .; CDR3 DNA: TGTGCCAGCAGTTGGCAGGGGAACCGAAACACCATATATTTT; CDR3 protein: CASSWQGNRNTIYF
J gene: TRBJ1-3; V gene: TRBV5-4; D gene: .; clone size: .; CDR3 DNA: TGTGCCAGCAGCTTGGGGGGGCTCGGAAACACCATATATTTT; CDR3 protein: CASSLGGLGNTIYF
J gene: TRBJ2-7; V gene: TRBV30; D gene: .; clone size: .; CDR3 DNA: TGTGCCTGGGGAACCGGGCTAGCGCCCCTAATAGAGCAGTACTTC; CDR3 protein: CAWGTGLAPLIEQYF
J gene: TRBJ1-5; V gene: TRBV6-1; D gene: .; clone size: .; CDR3 DNA: TGTGCCAGCAGTGATGATCGGGGATACAATCAGCCCCAGCATTTT; CDR3 protein: CASSDDRGYNQPQHF
J gene: TRBJ2-7; V gene: TRBV2; D gene: TRBD1; clone size: .; CDR3 DNA: TGTGCCAGCAGACCCCCGGGACAGGGGGCATACGAGCAGTACTTC; CDR3 protein: CASRPPGQGAYEQYF
J gene: TRBJ2-1; V gene: TRBV7-7; D gene: .; clone size: .; CDR3 DNA: TGTGCCAGCAGCTTCGGAGAAAGACTCTTC; CDR3 protein: CASSFGERLF
J gene: TRBJ2-3; V gene: TRBV5-1; D gene: TRBD1; clone size: .; CDR3 DNA: TGCGCCAGCAGCTTCGGACAGGAATCAGATACGCAGTATTTT; CDR3 protein: CASSFGQESDTQYF
J gene: TRBJ2-6; V gene: TRBV8-2; D gene: .; clone size: .; CDR3 DNA: TGTGGCATCCGATGTAAGATAACACAAAGTCGGGCCAACGTCCTGACTTTC; CDR3 protein: CGIRCKITQSRANVLTF
J gene: TRBJ1-3; V gene: TRBV19; D gene: .; clone size: once; CDR3 DNA: TGTGCCAGCCAACCTTACAGGGTCTCTGGAAACACCATATATTTT; CDR3 protein: CASQPYRVSGNTIYF
J gene: TRBJ2-1; V gene: TRBV7-3; D gene: TRBD1; clone size: .; CDR3 DNA: TGTGCCAGCAGCCAGGGACAGGGGGGCAATGAGCAGTTCTTC; CDR3 protein: CASSQGQGGNEQFF
J gene: TRBJ2-1; V gene: TRBV13; D gene: TRBD2; clone size: .; CDR3 DNA: TGTGCCAGCAGCTTACCGACTAGCGGGTACAATGAGCAGTTCTTC; CDR3 protein: CASSLPTSGYNEQFF
J gene: TRBJ2-7; V gene: TRBV2; D gene: TRBD1; clone size: .; CDR3 DNA: TGTGCCAGCAGTGAAAACCTAGGGGACAGGGGGCACGAGCAGTACTTC; CDR3 protein: CASSENLGDRGHEQYF
J gene: TRBJ1-1; V gene: TRBV10-3; D gene: TRBD1; clone size: .; CDR3 DNA: TGTGCCACCCGGGGACAGGGTGGGAACACTGAAGCTTTCTTT; CDR3 protein: CATRGQGGNTEAFF
J gene: TRBJ2-7; V gene: TRBV18; D gene: .; clone size: once; CDR3 DNA: TGTGCCAGCTCACCTTACCTGGACAGCTACGAGCAGTACTTC; CDR3 protein: CASSPYLDSYEQYF
J gene: TRBJ2-7; V gene: TRBV30; D gene: .; clone size: .; CDR3 DNA: TGTGCCTGGAGTATGGGTGGACAAACCTACGAGCAGTACTTC; CDR3 protein: CAWSMGGQTYEQYF
J gene: TRBJ2-3; V gene: TRBV7-7; D gene: .; clone size: .; CDR3 DNA: TGTGCCAGCAGCCGGTACCAGGATGGGGATACGCAGTATTTT; CDR3 protein: CASSRYQDGDTQYF
J gene: TRBJ2-3; V gene: TRBV6-5; D gene: .; clone size: few; CDR3 DNA: TGTGCCAGCAGTTACTGGGGCGGAATCACAGATACGCAGTATTTT; CDR3 protein: CASSYWGGITDTQYF
J gene: TRBJ2-5; V gene: TRBV28; D gene: .; clone size: .; CDR3 DNA: TGTGCCAGCAGTTTACAGGGGGAGACCCAGTACTTC; CDR3 protein: CASSLQGETQYF
J gene: TRBJ2-6; V gene: TRBV5-1; D gene: .; clone size: .; CDR3 DNA: TGCGCCAGCAGCTTGGTCTCTGGGGCCAACGTCCTGACTTTC; CDR3 protein: CASSLVSGANVLTF
J gene: TRBJ1-5; V gene: TRBV11-3; D gene: .; clone size: once; CDR3 DNA: TGTGCCAGCAGCTTGGCCCCTTGGGGGGGGAATCAGCCCCAGCATTTT; CDR3 protein: CASSLAPWGGNQPQHF
J gene: TRBJ2-5; V gene: TRBV5-4; D gene: .; clone size: .; CDR3 DNA: TGTGCCAGCAGCTTTAGAAGCGGGGAGACCCAGTACTTC; CDR3 protein: CASSFRSGETQYF
J gene: TRBJ2-1; V gene: TRBV5-1; D gene: .; clone size: .; CDR3 DNA: TGCGCCAGCAGCTTGGGGGTAACACTCTCCTACAATGAGCAGTTCTTC; CDR3 protein: CASSLGVTLSYNEQFF
J gene: TRBJ2-7; V gene: TRBV13; D gene: .; clone size: once; CDR3 DNA: TGTGCCAGCAGCTTAAACTCCGAGGACTACGAGCAGTACTTC; CDR3 protein: CASSLNSEDYEQYF
J gene: TRBJ2-7; V gene: TRBV6-6; D gene: .; clone size: .; CDR3 DNA: TGTGCCAGCAGTAGAAACCGGGACCGCTACGAGCAGTACTTC; CDR3 protein: CASSRNRDRYEQYF
J gene: TRBJ1-1; V gene: TRBV7-6; D gene: .; clone size: .; CDR3 DNA: TGTGCCGGCACCAAAGAGGGAGGTACACCGAACACTGAAGCTTTCTTT; CDR3 protein: CAGTKEGGTPNTEAFF
J gene: TRBJ2-2; V gene: TRBV9; D gene: TRBD2; clone size: .; CDR3 DNA: TGTGCCAGCAGCGTCACCGGGACTAGCGGGATGACCGGGGAGCTGTTTTTT; CDR3 protein: CASSVTGTSGMTGELFF
J gene: TRBJ2-7; V gene: TRBV14; D gene: TRBD1; clone size: .; CDR3 DNA: TGTGCCAGCAGCCTGATGGAGACAGGGCGCCACGAGCAGTACTTC; CDR3 protein: CASSLMETGRHEQYF
J gene: TRBJ1-1; V gene: TRBV6-1; D gene: TRBD1; clone size: .; CDR3 DNA: TGTGCCGGCAGTGTGAAACAGGGGGGGGAGAGTGAAGCTTTCTTT; CDR3 protein: CAGSVKQGGESEAFF
J gene: TRBJ2-5; V gene: TRBV4-1; D gene: TRBD1; clone size: .; CDR3 DNA: TGCGCCAGCAGCCAAGACCGGACAGGGTTAGAAGAGACCCAGTACTTC; CDR3 protein: CASSQDRTGLEETQYF
J gene: TRBJ2-3; V gene: TRBV5-1; D gene: TRBD2; clone size: .; CDR3 DNA: TGCGCCAGCAGCCTAGCGGGAAGGACAGATACGCAGTATTTT; CDR3 protein: CASSLAGRTDTQYF
J gene: TRBJ2-2; V gene: TRBV5-1; D gene: .; clone size: .; CDR3 DNA: TGCGCCAGCAGCTTGGCCGGAGGGGGCGGCCCTGGGGAGCTGTTTTTT; CDR3 protein: CASSLAGGGGPGELFF
J gene: TRBJ2-1; V gene: TRBV18; D gene: TRBD2; clone size: .; CDR3 DNA: TGTGCCAGCTCAATCTACCGGGAGGGGCACAATGAGCAGTTCTTC; CDR3 protein: CASSIYREGHNEQFF
J gene: TRBJ2-5; V gene: TRBV28; D gene: .; clone size: .; CDR3 DNA: TGTGCCAGCAGTTTCGAACTGCCGATGGAGACCCAGTACTTC; CDR3 protein: CASSFELPMETQYF
J gene: TRBJ1-2; V gene: TRBV12-5; D gene: .; clone size: once; CDR3 DNA: TGTGCTAGTGGTTCCAATTCAGGGAGCTATGGCTACACCTTC; CDR3 protein: CASGSNSGSYGYTF
J gene: TRBJ2-7; V gene: TRBV19; D gene: TRBD1; clone size: .; CDR3 DNA: TGTGCCAGTAGTATTCCGGGACAGGCTGGCTACGAGCAGTACTTC; CDR3 protein: CASSIPGQAGYEQYF